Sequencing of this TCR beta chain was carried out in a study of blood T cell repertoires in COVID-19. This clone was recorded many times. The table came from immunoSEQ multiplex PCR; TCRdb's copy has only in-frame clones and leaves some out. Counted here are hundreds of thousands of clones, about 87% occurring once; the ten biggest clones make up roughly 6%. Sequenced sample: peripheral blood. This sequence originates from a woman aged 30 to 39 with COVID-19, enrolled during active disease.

The CDR3 DNA sequence: TGTGCCAGCAGCCAAGGGGCCACCGGGGAGCTGTTTTTT. It yields the protein CASSQGATGELFF. This chain joins TRBV3-1 (or the pseudogene TRBV3-2) and TRBJ2-2; no definite D call. The CDR3 is 13 amino acids. Trimming cost V 1 base and J 4 bases, with 4 bases left between them. Germline CDR1 and CDR2: LGHDT and YNNKEL (reference sequence).